This TCR beta chain was recorded in a study of cytomegalovirus exposure and HLA in healthy donors. Concerning this clone: Its antigen is unidentified.

Findings and limits, study-wide: In a later analysis, common viral pathogens appeared linked to several of the most significant clusters.

The CDR3 consists of 15 residues. Looked up from germline, CDR1 is SGHVS and CDR2 is FNYEAQ. Trimming removed 0 bases at V and 9 bases at J, with 15 bases between. Nominally healthy donors were sampled, though unrecorded immune exposures were likely. This PCR relied on a set of 60 Vbeta primers and 13 Jbeta primers. The repertoire was sequenced with immunoSEQ multiplex PCR; TCRdb's copy has only in-frame clones and lacks some. The table has 120,000 or so clones, approximately 69% seen once. Source material: PBMCs. This sequence joins TRBV7-6 and TRBJ2-1; tentative D call: TRBD2 (6 bases). The source of this sequence is a man aged 35-49 years in good health and CMV-seropositive. The CDR3 protein is CASSLASAGIGEQFF. The DNA of the CDR3 is TGTGCCAGCAGCTTAGCTTCAGCGGGTATAGGTGAGCAGTTCTTC. The whole variable domain, filled in from reference TRBV7-6 and TRBJ2-1, reads GAGVSQSPRYKVTKRGQDVALRCDPISGHVSLYWYRQALGQGPEFLTYFNYEAQQDKSGLPNDRFSAERPEGSISTLTIQRTEQRDSAMYRCASSLASAGIGEQFFGPGTRLTVL.